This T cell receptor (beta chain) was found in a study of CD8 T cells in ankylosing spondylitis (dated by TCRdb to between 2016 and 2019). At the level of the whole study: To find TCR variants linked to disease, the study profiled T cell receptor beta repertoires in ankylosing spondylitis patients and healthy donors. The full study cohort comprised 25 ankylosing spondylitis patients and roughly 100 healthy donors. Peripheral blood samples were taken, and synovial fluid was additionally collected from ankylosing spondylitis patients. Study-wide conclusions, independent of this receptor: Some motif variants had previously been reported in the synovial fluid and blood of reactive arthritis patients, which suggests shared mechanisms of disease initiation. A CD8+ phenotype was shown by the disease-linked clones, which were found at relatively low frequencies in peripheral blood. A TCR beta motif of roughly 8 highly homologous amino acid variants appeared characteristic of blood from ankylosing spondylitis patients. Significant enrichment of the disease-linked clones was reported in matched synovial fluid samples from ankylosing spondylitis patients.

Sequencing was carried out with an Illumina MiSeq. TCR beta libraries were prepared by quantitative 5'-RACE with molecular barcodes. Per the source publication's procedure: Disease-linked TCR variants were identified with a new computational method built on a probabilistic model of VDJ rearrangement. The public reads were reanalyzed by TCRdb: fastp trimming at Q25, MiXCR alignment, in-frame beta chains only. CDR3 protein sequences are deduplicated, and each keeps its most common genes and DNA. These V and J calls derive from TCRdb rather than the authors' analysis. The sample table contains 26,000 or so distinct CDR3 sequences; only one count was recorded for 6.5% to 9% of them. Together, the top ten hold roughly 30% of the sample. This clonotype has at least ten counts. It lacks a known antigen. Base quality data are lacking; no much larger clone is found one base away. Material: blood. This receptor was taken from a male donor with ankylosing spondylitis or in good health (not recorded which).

DNA sequence: TGCAGCGTTGGTGTAGGTGGGGCCAAAAACATTCAGTACTTC. Its translation is CSVGVGGAKNIQYF. The V and J genes are TRBV29-1 and TRBJ2-4; no D gene call is confident. Via the germline V gene, CDR1 is SQVTM and CDR2 ANQGSEA. From the cysteine up to the phenylalanine, the CDR3 has a length of 14 residues. Just CDR3 DNA is preserved here, 42 bases in frame from base 1. The V and J ends are trimmed by 4 bases and 1 base, leaving 11 bases between them.